What follows describes a single T cell receptor beta chain. This specimen belongs to a study of blood T cells in healthy people across ages. Sample-barcoded 5' priming and a J-beta primer mix drove a second PCR of about 6 to 12 cycles. TCRdb called the 5' RACE reads again in MiXCR, with one record for every CDR3 protein. The sample contains fewer than 2,000,000 distinct CDR3 sequences, about 35% of which appear only once. The germline V and J ends were trimmed by 4 bases and 8 bases, with 13 bases remaining between them. The CDR3 consists of 13 residues. Germline lookup yields CDR1 SGDLS and CDR2 YYNGEE.

The rearrangement links TRBV9 to TRBJ2-1; D remains unclear. Source material: blood. This clonotype originated in a woman aged 30 to 39 in good health. CDR3 DNA sequence: TGTGCCAGCAGCTTAACCCAGTCGGATGAGCAGTTCTTC. It specifies CASSLTQSDEQFF.